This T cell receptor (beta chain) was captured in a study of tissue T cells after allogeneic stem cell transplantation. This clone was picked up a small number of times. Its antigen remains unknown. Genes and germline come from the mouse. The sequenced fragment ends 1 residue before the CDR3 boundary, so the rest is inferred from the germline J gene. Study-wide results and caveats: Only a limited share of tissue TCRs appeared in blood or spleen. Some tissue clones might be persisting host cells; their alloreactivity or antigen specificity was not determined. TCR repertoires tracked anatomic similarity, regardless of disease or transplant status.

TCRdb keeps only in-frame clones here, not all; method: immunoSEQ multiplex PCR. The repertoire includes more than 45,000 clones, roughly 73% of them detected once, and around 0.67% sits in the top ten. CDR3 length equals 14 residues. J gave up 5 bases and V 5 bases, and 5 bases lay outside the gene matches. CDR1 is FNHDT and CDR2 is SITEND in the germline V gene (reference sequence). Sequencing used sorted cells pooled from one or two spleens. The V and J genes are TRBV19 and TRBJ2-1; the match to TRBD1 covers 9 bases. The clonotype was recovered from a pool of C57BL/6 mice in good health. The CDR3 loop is CASSPRQGDAEQFF. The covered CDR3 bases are TGTGCCAGCAGCCCTCGACAGGGGGATGCTGAGCAGTTC.